Described below is a single T cell receptor (beta chain) sequence and its context. The entry originates in a study of preoperative IRX-2 immunotherapy in early breast cancer. Clones were sequenced by immunoSEQ multiplex PCR, and TCRdb holds only the in-frame ones, with some missing. The sample contains 34,000 or so clones, about four fifths of which appear only once. CDR3 length: 12 residues. The V gene's germline CDR1 is MNHGY and CDR2 SAAAGT. Trimming shortened V by 6 bases and J by 6 bases, and 11 bases separated the two germline ends. This sample's treatment: preoperative locoregional IRX-2 cytokine immunotherapy. Patients received preoperative, locoregional IRX-2 cytokine immunotherapy in a phase Ib study.

The rearrangement joins TRBV6-8 to TRBJ1-2; D remains ambiguous. The TCR sequence derives from a human donor with breast cancer. Sample: lymph node tissue, taken from a patient treated with IRX-2 immunotherapy. The CDR3 is CASRATQDGYTF. The CDR3 region has the DNA TGTGCCAGCAGGGCGACACAAGATGGCTACACCTTC.